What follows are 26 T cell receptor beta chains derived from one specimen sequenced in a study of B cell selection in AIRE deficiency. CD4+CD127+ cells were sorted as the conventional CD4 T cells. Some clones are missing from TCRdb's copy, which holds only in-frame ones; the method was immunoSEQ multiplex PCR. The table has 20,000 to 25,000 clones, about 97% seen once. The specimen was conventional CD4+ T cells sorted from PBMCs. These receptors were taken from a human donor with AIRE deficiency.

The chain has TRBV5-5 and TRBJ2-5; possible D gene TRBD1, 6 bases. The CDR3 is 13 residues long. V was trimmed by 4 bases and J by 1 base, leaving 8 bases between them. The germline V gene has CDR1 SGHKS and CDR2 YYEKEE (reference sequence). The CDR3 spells CASSNRAQETQYF. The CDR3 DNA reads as TGTGCCAGCAGCAACAGGGCCCAAGAGACCCAGTACTTC. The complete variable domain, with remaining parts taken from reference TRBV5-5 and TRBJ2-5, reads DAGVTQSPTHLIKTRGQQVTLRCSPISGHKSVSWYQQVLGQGPQFIFQYYEKEERGRGNFPDRFSARQFPNYSSELNVNALLLGDSALYLCASSNRAQETQYFGPGTRLLVL.

In nucleotides, the CDR3 is TGTGCCAGCAGGAGCGGGGGGGCAGATACGCAGTATTTT. Its translation: CASRSGGADTQYF. The J gene is TRBJ2-3, the V gene TRBV7-3; 10 bases are a match to TRBD2. The CDR3 is made up of 13 amino acids. Germline assignment: CDR1 SGHTA and CDR2 FQGTGA. V dropped 6 bases and J dropped 4; count of bases not matched to a gene: 1.

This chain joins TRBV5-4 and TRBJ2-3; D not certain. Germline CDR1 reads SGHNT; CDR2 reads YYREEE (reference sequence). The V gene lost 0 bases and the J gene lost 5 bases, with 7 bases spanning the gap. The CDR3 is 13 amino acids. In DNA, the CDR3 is TGTGCCAGCAGCTTGGACTTTAGAGATACGCAGTATTTT. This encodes CASSLDFRDTQYF.

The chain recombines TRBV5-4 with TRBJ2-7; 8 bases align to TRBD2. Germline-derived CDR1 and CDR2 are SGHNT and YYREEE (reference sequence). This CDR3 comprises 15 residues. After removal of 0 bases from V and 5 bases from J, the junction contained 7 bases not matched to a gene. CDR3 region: CASSLELAGFNEQYF. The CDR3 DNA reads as TGTGCCAGCAGCTTGGAATTAGCGGGATTTAACGAGCAGTACTTC.

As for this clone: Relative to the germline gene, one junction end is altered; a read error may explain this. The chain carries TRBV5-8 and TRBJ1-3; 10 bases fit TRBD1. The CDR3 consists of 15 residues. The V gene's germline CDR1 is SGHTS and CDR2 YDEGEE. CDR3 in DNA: TGCGCCAGCAGCCTCGGACAGGGGGTGGGAAACACCATATATTTT. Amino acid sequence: CASSLGQGVGNTIYF.

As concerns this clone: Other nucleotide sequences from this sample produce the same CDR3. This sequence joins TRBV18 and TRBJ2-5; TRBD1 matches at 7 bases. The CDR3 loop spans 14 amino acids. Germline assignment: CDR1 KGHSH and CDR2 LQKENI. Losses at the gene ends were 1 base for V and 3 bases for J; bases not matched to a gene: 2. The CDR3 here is CASSPRTGEETQYF. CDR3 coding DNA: TGTGCCAGCTCACCACGAACAGGGGAAGAGACCCAGTACTTC.

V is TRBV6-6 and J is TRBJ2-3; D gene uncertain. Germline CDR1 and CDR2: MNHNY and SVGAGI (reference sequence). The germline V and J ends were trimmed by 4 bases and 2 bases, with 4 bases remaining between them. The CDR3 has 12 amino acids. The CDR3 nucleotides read TGTGCCAGCAGTTCTTACACAGATACGCAGTATTTT. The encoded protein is CASSSYTDTQYF.

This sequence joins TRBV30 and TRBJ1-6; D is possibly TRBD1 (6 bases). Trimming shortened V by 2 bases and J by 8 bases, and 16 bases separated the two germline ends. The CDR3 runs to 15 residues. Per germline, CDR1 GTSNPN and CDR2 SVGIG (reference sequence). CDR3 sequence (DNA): TGTGCCTGGAGTAAAAGGGGGGTACCTTATTCACCCCTCCACTTT. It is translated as CAWSKRGVPYSPLHF.

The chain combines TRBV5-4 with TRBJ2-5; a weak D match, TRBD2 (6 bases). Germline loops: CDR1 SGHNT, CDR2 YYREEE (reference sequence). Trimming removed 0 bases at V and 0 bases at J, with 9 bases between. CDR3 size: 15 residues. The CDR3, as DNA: TGTGCCAGCAGCTTGGGTAGCGGCTACCAAGAGACCCAGTACTTC. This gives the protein CASSLGSGYQETQYF.

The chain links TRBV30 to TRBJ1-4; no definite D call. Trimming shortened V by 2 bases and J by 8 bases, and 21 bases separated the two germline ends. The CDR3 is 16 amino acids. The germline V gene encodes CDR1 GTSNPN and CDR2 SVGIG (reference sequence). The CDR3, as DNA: TGTGCCTGGAGTTTCTTGGGTCCCGACATGAGGGAAAAACTGTTTTTT. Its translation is CAWSFLGPDMREKLFF.

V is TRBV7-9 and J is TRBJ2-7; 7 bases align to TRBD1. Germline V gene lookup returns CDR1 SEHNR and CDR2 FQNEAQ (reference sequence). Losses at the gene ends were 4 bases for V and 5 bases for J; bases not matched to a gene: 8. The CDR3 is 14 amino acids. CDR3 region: CASSSKTGSDEQYF. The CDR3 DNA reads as TGTGCCAGCAGCTCCAAGACAGGGAGCGACGAGCAGTACTTC.

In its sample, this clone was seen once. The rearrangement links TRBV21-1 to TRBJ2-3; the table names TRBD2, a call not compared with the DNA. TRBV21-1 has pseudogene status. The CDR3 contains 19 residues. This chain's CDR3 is CASSKGGESSGRGADTQYF. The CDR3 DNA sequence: TGTGCCAGCAGCAAAGGAGGGGAGTCTAGCGGGAGAGGCGCAGATACGCAGTATTTT.

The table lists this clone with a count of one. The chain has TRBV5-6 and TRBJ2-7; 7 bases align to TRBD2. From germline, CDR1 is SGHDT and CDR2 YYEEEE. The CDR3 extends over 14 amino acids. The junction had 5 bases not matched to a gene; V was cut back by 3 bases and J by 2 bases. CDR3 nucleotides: TGTGCCAGCAGCTCGGCGGGGGTTACCTACGAGCAGTACTTC. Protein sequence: CASSSAGVTYEQYF. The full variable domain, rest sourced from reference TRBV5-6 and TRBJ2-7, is DAGVTQSPTHLIKTRGQQVTLRCSPKSGHDTVSWYQQALGQGPQFIFQYYEEEERQRGNFPDRFSGHQFPNYSSELNVNALLLGDSALYLCASSSAGVTYEQYFGPGTRLTVT.

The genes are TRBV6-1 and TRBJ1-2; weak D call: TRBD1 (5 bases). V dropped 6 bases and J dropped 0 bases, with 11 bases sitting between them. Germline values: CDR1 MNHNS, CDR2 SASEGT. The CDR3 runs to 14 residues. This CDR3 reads CASRRDPANYGYTF. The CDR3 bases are TGTGCCAGCAGGCGGGACCCCGCTAACTATGGCTACACCTTC.

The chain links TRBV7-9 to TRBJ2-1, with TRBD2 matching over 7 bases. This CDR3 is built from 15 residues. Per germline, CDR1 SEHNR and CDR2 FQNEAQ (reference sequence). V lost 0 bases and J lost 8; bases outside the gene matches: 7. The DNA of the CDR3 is TGTGCCAGCAGCTTAGCGGGAGGGCCCTTCCATGAGCAGTTCTTC. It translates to CASSLAGGPFHEQFF.

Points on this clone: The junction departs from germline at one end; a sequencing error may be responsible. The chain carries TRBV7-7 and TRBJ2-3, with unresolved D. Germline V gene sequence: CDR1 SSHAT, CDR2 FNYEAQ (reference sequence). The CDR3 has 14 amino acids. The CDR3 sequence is CASSLDKSTDTQYF. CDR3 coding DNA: TGTGCTAGCAGCTTAGACAAGAGCACAGATACGCAGTATTTT.

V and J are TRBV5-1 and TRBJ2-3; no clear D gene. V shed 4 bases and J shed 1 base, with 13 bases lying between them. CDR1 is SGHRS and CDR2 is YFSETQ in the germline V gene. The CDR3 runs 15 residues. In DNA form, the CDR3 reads TGCGCCAGCAGCGATATACGGGCTCGCACAGATACGCAGTATTTT. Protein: CASSDIRARTDTQYF.

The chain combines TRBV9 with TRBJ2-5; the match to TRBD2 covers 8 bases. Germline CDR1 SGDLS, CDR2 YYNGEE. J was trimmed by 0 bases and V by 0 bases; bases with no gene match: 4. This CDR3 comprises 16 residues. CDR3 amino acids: CASSVGLAGYQETQYF. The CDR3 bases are TGTGCCAGCAGCGTAGGATTAGCGGGGTACCAAGAGACCCAGTACTTC.

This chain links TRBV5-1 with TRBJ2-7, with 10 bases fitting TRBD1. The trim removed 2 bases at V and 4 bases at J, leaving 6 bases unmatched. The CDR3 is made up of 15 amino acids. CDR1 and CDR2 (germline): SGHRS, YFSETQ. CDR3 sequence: CASSFSGTGEYEQYF. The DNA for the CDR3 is TGCGCCAGCAGCTTCTCCGGGACAGGGGAGTACGAGCAGTACTTC.

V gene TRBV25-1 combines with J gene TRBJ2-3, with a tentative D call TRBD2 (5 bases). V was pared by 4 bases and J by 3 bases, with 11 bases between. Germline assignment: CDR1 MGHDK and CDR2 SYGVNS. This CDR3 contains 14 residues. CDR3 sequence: CASSGSRETDTQYF. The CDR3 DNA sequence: TGTGCCAGCAGTGGTTCTAGGGAGACAGATACGCAGTATTTT. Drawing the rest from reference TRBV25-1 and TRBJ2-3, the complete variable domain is EADIYQTPRYLVIGTGKKITLECSQTMGHDKMYWYQQDPGMELHLIHYSYGVNSTEKGDLSSESTVSRIRTEHFPLTLESARPSHTSQYLCASSGSRETDTQYFGPGTRLTVL.

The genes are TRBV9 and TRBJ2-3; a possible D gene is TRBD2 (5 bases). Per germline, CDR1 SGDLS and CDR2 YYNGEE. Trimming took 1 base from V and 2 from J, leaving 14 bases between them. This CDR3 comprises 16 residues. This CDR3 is CASSVQSSRITDTQYF. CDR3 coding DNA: TGTGCCAGCAGCGTACAGTCTAGCCGGATCACAGATACGCAGTATTTT.

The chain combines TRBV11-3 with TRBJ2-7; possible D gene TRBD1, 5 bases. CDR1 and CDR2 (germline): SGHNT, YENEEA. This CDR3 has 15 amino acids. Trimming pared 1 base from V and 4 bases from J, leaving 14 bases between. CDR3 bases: TGTGCCAGCAGCTTAGTCCAGGGTACCCCTTACGAGCAGTACTTC. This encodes CASSLVQGTPYEQYF.

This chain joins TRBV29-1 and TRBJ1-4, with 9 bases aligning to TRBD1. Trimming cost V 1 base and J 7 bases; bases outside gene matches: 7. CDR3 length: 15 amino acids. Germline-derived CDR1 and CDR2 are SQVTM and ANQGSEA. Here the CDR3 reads CSVEGTGDGGEKLFF. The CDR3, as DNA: TGCAGCGTTGAAGGGACAGGGGACGGAGGTGAAAAACTGTTTTTT.

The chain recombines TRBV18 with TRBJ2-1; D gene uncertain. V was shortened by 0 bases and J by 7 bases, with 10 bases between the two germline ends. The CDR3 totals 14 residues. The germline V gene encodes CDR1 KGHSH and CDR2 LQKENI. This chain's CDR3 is CASSPPPARNEQFF. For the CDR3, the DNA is TGTGCCAGCTCACCACCCCCCGCCAGGAATGAGCAGTTCTTC.

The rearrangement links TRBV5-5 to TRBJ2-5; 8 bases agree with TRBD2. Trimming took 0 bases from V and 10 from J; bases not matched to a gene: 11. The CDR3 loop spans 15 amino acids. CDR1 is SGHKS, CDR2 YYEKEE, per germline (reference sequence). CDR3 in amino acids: CASSLGGGRGKDQYF. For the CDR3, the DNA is TGTGCCAGCAGCTTGGGCGGGGGGCGCGGTAAGGACCAGTACTTC. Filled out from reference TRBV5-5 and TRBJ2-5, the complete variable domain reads DAGVTQSPTHLIKTRGQQVTLRCSPISGHKSVSWYQQVLGQGPQFIFQYYEKEERGRGNFPDRFSARQFPNYSSELNVNALLLGDSALYLCASSLGGGRGKDQYFGPGTRLLVL.

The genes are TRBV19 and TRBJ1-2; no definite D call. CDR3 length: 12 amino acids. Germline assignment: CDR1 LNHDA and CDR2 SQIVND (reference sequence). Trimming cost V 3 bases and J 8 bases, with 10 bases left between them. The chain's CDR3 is CASSIEGRGYTF. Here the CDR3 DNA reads TGTGCCAGTAGTATCGAAGGGCGAGGCTACACCTTC. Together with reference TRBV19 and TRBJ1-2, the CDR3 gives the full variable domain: DGGITQSPKYLFRKEGQNVTLSCEQNLNHDAMYWYRQDPGQGLRLIYYSQIVNDFQKGDIAEGYSVSREKKESFPLTVTSAQKNPTAFYLCASSIEGRGYTFGSGTRLTVV.